The clone carrying this T cell receptor beta chain has a handful of counts. TCRdb processed the 5' RACE reads anew with MiXCR; each CDR3 protein has one entry. The sample records 55,000 to 65,000 distinct CDR3 sequences, more than 8.5% being singletons. This entry belongs to a study of early T cells in non-severe SARS-CoV-2 infection. The CDR3 consists of 14 residues. Per germline, CDR1 DFQATT and CDR2 SNEGSKA (reference sequence). The V and J ends lost 6 bases and 4 bases respectively, with 16 bases between them. This sequence joins TRBV20-1 and TRBJ1-3, with unresolved D. This TCR derives from an adult who was a healthcare worker with PCR-confirmed SARS-CoV-2 infection or an uninfected control (not recorded which). Sequenced: whole blood. The CDR3 bases are TGCAGTGCGAGGAGCGTGGATTGGGGAAACACCATATATTTT. This codes for CSARSVDWGNTIYF.